The clone carrying this T cell receptor beta chain was found many times. No antigen is known for it. Total RNA amounts of at least 6 micrograms were extracted per sample. Sample-barcoded 5' priming and a J-beta primer mix drove a second PCR of about 6 to 11 cycles. TCRdb re-called the 5' RACE reads through MiXCR, storing one row per CDR3 protein. The profile shows about a million distinct CDR3 sequences, 35% to 45% of them singletons. The CDR3 has 16 amino acids. CDR1 LGHNA and CDR2 YSLEER come from the germline V gene. V lost 1 base and J 2 bases, leaving 13 bases between the germline ends. The sample originates from a study of blood T cells in healthy people across ages. Study results and limitations: Unsorted PBMC material precluded a definitive naive versus antigen-experienced comparison.

The sequencing sample was made of blood. The receptor was isolated from a man younger than 35 in good health. V and J are TRBV4-3 and TRBJ2-3, with D uncertain. CDR3 region: CASSQGQTALTDTQYF. CDR3 in DNA: TGCGCCAGCAGCCAAGGTCAAACGGCGCTCACAGATACGCAGTATTTT.